These 28 T cell receptor beta chains share one sample of origin, sequenced in a study of T cell responses to AZD1222 COVID-19 vaccine. Assay: immunoSEQ multiplex PCR; the TCRdb copy retains only in-frame clones and omits some. The data contain about 120,000 clones, 87% of them seen just once; the ten biggest clones take up 2% to 3%. The starting material was peripheral blood, obtained 28 days after the second AZD1222 dose. Receptors originate from an adult who received the AZD1222 COVID-19 vaccine.

This chain links TRBV28 with TRBJ1-1, with a tentative D call TRBD1 (5 bases). This CDR3 comprises 13 residues. Germline V gene lookup returns CDR1 MDHEN and CDR2 SYDVKM. The germline V and J ends were trimmed by 7 bases and 1 base, with 10 bases remaining between them. This CDR3 is CASIRGWNTEAFF. The CDR3 region has the DNA TGTGCCAGCATCCGGGGGTGGAACACTGAAGCTTTCTTT.

The rearrangement links TRBV6-5 to TRBJ1-1, with 10 bases lining up with TRBD1. The CDR3 loop spans 16 amino acids. J was trimmed by 0 bases and V by 4 bases; bases with no gene match: 5. Germline values: CDR1 MNHEY, CDR2 SVGAGI. DNA for the CDR3: TGTGCCAGCAGTTTCGGGACAGGGGCCTTGAACACTGAAGCTTTCTTT. Translation: CASSFGTGALNTEAFF.

The chain joins TRBV7-9 to TRBJ2-1; tentative D call: TRBD2 (5 bases). Between the trimmed V and J ends, which lost 5 bases and 12 bases, there was a span of 20 bases. The germline gives CDR1 SEHNR, CDR2 FQNEAQ (reference sequence). CDR3 length: 14 amino acids. The chain's CDR3 is CASSTAGLLEGQFF. CDR3 coding DNA: TGTGCCAGCAGCACCGCGGGCCTTTTAGAGGGGCAGTTCTTC. Full variable domain (outside the CDR3, taken from reference TRBV7-9 and TRBJ2-1): DTGVSQNPRHKITKRGQNVTFRCDPISEHNRLYWYRQTLGQGPEFLTYFQNEAQLEKSRLLSDRFSAERPKGSFSTLEIQRTEQGDSAMYLCASSTAGLLEGQFFGPGTRLTVL.

This clone was picked up one time. As DNA, the CDR3 is TGTGCCAGCAGTCTCCCGGGAGGGGACCATCAGCCCCAGCATTTT. Its translation is CASSLPGGDHQPQHF. The chain uses TRBV6-5 and TRBJ1-5, with TRBD1 as a possible D gene (5 bases). Germline V gives CDR1 MNHEY, CDR2 SVGAGI. Trimming shortened V by 5 bases and J by 5 bases, and 16 bases separated the two germline ends. The CDR3 totals 15 residues.

The chain uses TRBV5-1 and TRBJ2-3; no clear D. Per the germline V gene, CDR1 is SGHRS and CDR2 is YFSETQ. The CDR3 consists of 16 residues. Trimming cost V 3 bases and J 4 bases, with 18 bases left between them. As DNA, the CDR3 is TGCGCCAGCAGCTCCGGGCAGGCTGCTGGGGCAGATACGCAGTATTTT. It translates to CASSSGQAAGADTQYF.

The chain uses TRBV6-5 and TRBJ2-2, with D possibly being TRBD1 (7 bases). Germline V gene lookup returns CDR1 MNHEY and CDR2 SVGAGI. This CDR3 is built from 14 residues. Trimming pared 7 bases from V and 4 bases from J, leaving 13 bases between. CDR3 region: CASMRQGGTGELFF. The CDR3 DNA reads TGTGCCAGCATGAGACAGGGAGGCACCGGGGAGCTGTTTTTT.

The J gene is TRBJ2-7, the V gene TRBV29-1; 9 positions agree with TRBD1. Unmatched junction bases numbered 3, after V lost 5 bases and J lost 4 bases. Germline CDR1 reads SQVTM; CDR2 reads ANQGSEA. This CDR3 region has 12 residues. CDR3 in DNA: TGCAGCGTTCCGGGACAGGGTTACGAGCAGTACTTC. Translating it yields CSVPGQGYEQYF.

The chain couples TRBV4-3 to TRBJ1-2; 8 bases map to TRBD1. V was pared by 3 bases and J by 4 bases, with 7 bases of the junction left unmatched. The CDR3 spans 15 residues. Per the germline V gene, CDR1 is LGHNA and CDR2 is YSLEER. CDR3 nucleotides: TGCGCCAGCAGCCAGGGACAGGCGGGGATCTATGGCTACACCTTC. Protein sequence: CASSQGQAGIYGYTF.

The chain employs TRBV29-1 and TRBJ1-2; D ambiguous. The CDR3 is 11 amino acids. Per the germline V gene, CDR1 is SQVTM and CDR2 is ANQGSEA. The V end lost 5 bases, the J end lost 4 bases, and 8 bases lay between the germline ends. The DNA for the CDR3 is TGCAGCGTTTGGGATTTCTATGGCTACACCTTC. As protein: CSVWDFYGYTF.

In the case of this clone: An end of the junction does not agree with germline; a read error may underlie this. The chain links TRBV7-7 to TRBJ2-3; D is undetermined. The CDR3 spans 15 residues. CDR1 and CDR2 (germline): SSHAT, FNYEAQ (reference sequence). CDR3 amino acids: CASSLGVTSTDTQYF. CDR3 DNA: TGTGCTAGCAGCTTAGGAGTGACCTCCACAGATACGCAGTATTTT. Using reference TRBV7-7 and TRBJ2-3 for the parts outside the CDR3, the full variable domain is GAGVSQSPRYKVTKRGQDVTLRCDPISSHATLYWYQQALGQGPEFLTYFNYEAQPDKSGLPSDRFSAERPEGSISTLTIQRTEQRDSAMYRCASSLGVTSTDTQYFGPGTRLTVL.

J is TRBJ1-2 and V is TRBV24-1; D is ambiguous. In germline, CDR1 is KGHDR, CDR2 SFDVKD. This CDR3 has 13 residues. V was clipped by 4 bases and J by 1 base, with 6 bases between them. CDR3 amino acids: CATSDELNYGYTF. As DNA, the CDR3 is TGTGCCACCAGTGACGAGCTTAACTATGGCTACACCTTC.

The rearrangement uses TRBV7-3 and TRBJ1-1; D might be TRBD1 (6 bases). With 5 bases removed from V and 3 bases from J, the gap between germline ends came to 10 bases. This CDR3 is 13 amino acids long. Per germline, CDR1 SGHTA and CDR2 FQGTGA. CDR3: CASSEQGDTEAFF. The CDR3 region has the DNA TGTGCCAGCAGCGAACAGGGCGACACTGAAGCTTTCTTT.

The J gene is TRBJ1-2, the V gene TRBV6-2 or TRBV6-3; D is ambiguous. Germline CDR1 and CDR2: MNHEY and SVGEGT. The germline V and J ends were trimmed by 3 bases and 4 bases, with 9 bases remaining between them. This CDR3 contains 13 residues. The DNA of the CDR3 is TGTGCCAGCAGTTATGTCCCGGCCTATGGCTACACCTTC. Amino acids: CASSYVPAYGYTF.

The CDR3 DNA reads as TGTGCCTCCTCGGTGCTAACCAATCAGCCCCAGCATTTT. Protein: CASSVLTNQPQHF. The V gene is TRBV6-6, the J gene TRBJ1-5; the D is unclear. Trimming removed 11 bases at V and 3 bases at J, with 14 bases between. Germline V CDR1 and CDR2: MNHNY, SVGAGI (reference sequence). The CDR3 is made up of 13 amino acids.

The chain has TRBV18 and TRBJ2-7; possible D gene TRBD1, 7 bases. V was shortened by 5 bases and J by 4 bases, with 15 bases between the two germline ends. This CDR3 contains 14 residues. The germline gives CDR1 KGHSH, CDR2 LQKENI. The CDR3 region is CASSSTRDSYEQYF. CDR3 coding DNA: TGTGCCAGCTCATCAACGCGGGACAGTTACGAGCAGTACTTC.

The J gene is TRBJ2-2, the V gene TRBV21-1; the table's D call, TRBD1, has no DNA check behind it. TRBV21-1 corresponds to a pseudogene. The length of the CDR3 is 17 residues. In nucleotides, the CDR3 is TGTGCCAGCAGCAAAGTAAGATCCAAAGGGGGAAGTGGGGAGCTGTTTTTT. Protein: CASSKVRSKGGSGELFF.

This rearrangement joins TRBV28 to TRBJ1-1; D remains ambiguous. With 4 bases removed from V and 6 bases from J, the gap between germline ends came to 9 bases. CDR1 MDHEN and CDR2 SYDVKM come from the germline V gene. CDR3 length equals 12 residues. CDR3 in amino acids: CASSYSSSEAFF. The CDR3 nucleotides read TGTGCCAGCAGTTATAGTAGCTCTGAAGCTTTCTTT.

This chain links TRBV18 with TRBJ1-1, with 7 bases fitting TRBD1. Germline V gene data show CDR1 as KGHSH and CDR2 as LQKENI. The CDR3 is 15 residues long. Germline trimming cut 3 bases from V and 2 bases from J; bases unmatched to any gene: 6. CDR3 residues: CASSPAGQPNTEAFF. The CDR3 nucleotides read TGTGCCAGCTCACCCGCGGGACAGCCTAACACTGAAGCTTTCTTT.

About this clone itself: Other DNA sequences from this sample encode an identical CDR3 as well. The chain couples TRBV7-2 to TRBJ2-2; 8 bases align to TRBD1. V gave up 3 bases and J gave up 0 bases; unmatched junction bases: 3. Germline assignment: CDR1 SGHTA and CDR2 FQGNSA. The CDR3 has 16 residues. This CDR3 reads CASSLGTGTNTGELFF. In DNA, the CDR3 is TGTGCCAGCAGCTTGGGGACAGGAACGAACACCGGGGAGCTGTTTTTT.

The count of this clone is one. The J gene is TRBJ1-3, the V gene TRBV19; 8 nucleotides align to TRBD1. The CDR3 runs 15 residues. Germline V gene sequence: CDR1 LNHDA, CDR2 SQIVND (reference sequence). The V segment lost 10 bases and the J segment 0 bases; nucleotides outside the gene matches: 8. The chain's CDR3 is CATRTGSFSGNTIYF. The CDR3 bases are TGTGCCACCCGGACAGGGTCTTTCTCTGGAAACACCATATATTTT.

V gene TRBV28 combines with J gene TRBJ2-3; D is undetermined. Trimming took 5 bases from V and 2 from J, leaving 5 bases between them. CDR3 length: 12 residues. Germline V gives CDR1 MDHEN, CDR2 SYDVKM. The CDR3 coding sequence is TGTGCCAGCAGTATTACCACAGATACGCAGTATTTT. Its translation is CASSITTDTQYF.

This chain links TRBV2 with TRBJ2-3; the match to TRBD2 covers 7 bases. Unmatched junction bases numbered 3, after V lost 4 bases and J lost 2 bases. CDR1 SNHLY and CDR2 FYNNEI come from the germline V gene. The CDR3 is made up of 14 amino acids. In nucleotides, the CDR3 is TGTGCCAGCAGTGGACTAGCCACCACAGATACGCAGTATTTT. This gives the protein CASSGLATTDTQYF.

This clone has just a few counts. V is TRBV7-2 and J is TRBJ1-5; perhaps TRBD1 as D (6 bases). Germline V lookup: CDR1 SGHTA, CDR2 FQGNSA. The CDR3 extends over 17 amino acids. V was clipped by 6 bases and J by 1 base, with 19 bases between them. The CDR3 DNA follows: TGTGCCAGCAGTTCGCAATCTCCAGGGGTCAGCAATCAGCCCCAGCATTTT. Amino acids: CASSSQSPGVSNQPQHF.

CDR3 nucleotides: TGTGCCAGCAGCTTGGTTGAAAAACTGTTTTTT. It is translated as CASSLVEKLFF. This chain links TRBV5-8 with TRBJ1-4, with no clear D. V was clipped by 0 bases and J by 7 bases, with 1 base between them. CDR3 length equals 11 residues. CDR1 SGHTS and CDR2 YDEGEE come from the germline V gene.

This chain joins TRBV18 and TRBJ2-5, with 7 nucleotides matching TRBD2. J lost 5 bases, V lost 1 base, and 1 base had no gene match. Germline assignment: CDR1 KGHSH and CDR2 LQKENI. This CDR3 is 13 amino acids long. This CDR3 is CASSPRREETQYF. The CDR3 nucleotides are TGTGCCAGCTCACCACGGCGGGAGGAGACCCAGTACTTC.

CDR3 residues: CASSQDGQNSGNTIYF. For the CDR3, the DNA is TGTGCCAGCAGCCAAGATGGTCAGAACTCTGGAAACACCATATATTTT. The V call is TRBV4-2, the J call TRBJ1-3; D uncertain. The V gene lost 0 bases and the J gene lost 0 bases, with 9 bases spanning the gap. CDR3 size: 16 residues. CDR1 is LGHNA, CDR2 YNFKEQ, per germline.

The chain combines TRBV5-8 with TRBJ1-1, with TRBD1 matching 7 bases. CDR3 length equals 15 residues. Germline loops: CDR1 SGHTS, CDR2 YDEGEE. V shed 0 bases, J shed 7 bases, and the junction held 9 bases outside the gene matches. The CDR3 nucleotides are TGTGCCAGCAGCTTGGCCCAGGGGGAGAAGTATGAAGCTTTCTTT. Its translation: CASSLAQGEKYEAFF.

V usage is TRBV19 and J usage is TRBJ1-2; TRBD1 matches at 10 bases. V gave up 4 bases and J gave up 0 bases; unmatched junction bases: 8. CDR1 LNHDA and CDR2 SQIVND come from the germline V gene (reference sequence). There are 17 residues in the CDR3. The DNA for the CDR3 is TGTGCCAGTAGTACGGACAGGGGGGCTAACTCTAACTATGGCTACACCTTC. This gives the protein CASSTDRGANSNYGYTF. The full variable domain, in which reference TRBV19 and TRBJ1-2 provide the parts outside the CDR3, is DGGITQSPKYLFRKEGQNVTLSCEQNLNHDAMYWYRQDPGQGLRLIYYSQIVNDFQKGDIAEGYSVSREKKESFPLTVTSAQKNPTAFYLCASSTDRGANSNYGYTFGSGTRLTVV.